This T cell receptor beta chain was captured in a study of sequential checkpoint blockade in melanoma. Study as a whole: Patients were randomized 1:1 to nivolumab-then-ipilimumab or ipilimumab-then-nivolumab first-line. Over 20 patients had matched tumor biopsies before treatment and at week 13 after nivolumab or ipilimumab alone. TCRbeta immunosequencing was performed on DNA from 75 to 95 pretreatment melanoma tumor samples.

Treatment here: randomized to nivolumab then ipilimumab (arm A) or the reverse (arm B). Patients had received no earlier DNA-damaging chemotherapy. CDR1 MNHGY and CDR2 SAAAGT come from the germline V gene. Trimming removed 7 bases from V and 7 bases from J; junction bases left unmatched: 5. The CDR3 consists of 12 residues. The repertoire was sequenced with immunoSEQ multiplex PCR; TCRdb's copy has only in-frame clones and lacks some. The top ten hold approximately 12% of the sample, which has over 4,500 clones, approximately 35% seen once. The chain carries TRBV6-8 and TRBJ1-2; TRBD1 matches at 8 bases. The material was tumor tissue (inferred from file names), obtained from a patient given nivolumab and ipilimumab in sequence. The receptor was isolated from a human donor with melanoma. The CDR3: CASTTGVSGYTF. The CDR3 coding sequence is TGTGCCAGCACGACAGGGGTTAGTGGCTACACCTTC.